This record concerns one TCR beta chain sequence. Alongside a J-beta primer mix, a sample-barcoded 5' primer served in a second PCR lasting roughly 7 to 12 cycles. Using its own MiXCR run on the 5' RACE reads, TCRdb lists one record per CDR3 protein. The data hold 650,000 to 950,000 distinct CDR3 sequences, with roughly 44% observed a single time. This CDR3 has 13 residues. Trimming removed 5 bases from V and 8 bases from J, with 12 bases in between. CDR1 LGHDT and CDR2 YNNKEL come from the germline V gene (reference sequence). This entry belongs to a study of blood T cells in healthy people across ages.

The TCR originated in a man aged 60 to 75 in good health. Sequencing was performed on blood. J is TRBJ1-4 and V is TRBV3-1; no clear D. This CDR3 reads CASSTLSDEKLFF. Written as DNA, the CDR3 is TGTGCCAGCAGCACCCTTTCCGACGAAAAACTGTTTTTT.